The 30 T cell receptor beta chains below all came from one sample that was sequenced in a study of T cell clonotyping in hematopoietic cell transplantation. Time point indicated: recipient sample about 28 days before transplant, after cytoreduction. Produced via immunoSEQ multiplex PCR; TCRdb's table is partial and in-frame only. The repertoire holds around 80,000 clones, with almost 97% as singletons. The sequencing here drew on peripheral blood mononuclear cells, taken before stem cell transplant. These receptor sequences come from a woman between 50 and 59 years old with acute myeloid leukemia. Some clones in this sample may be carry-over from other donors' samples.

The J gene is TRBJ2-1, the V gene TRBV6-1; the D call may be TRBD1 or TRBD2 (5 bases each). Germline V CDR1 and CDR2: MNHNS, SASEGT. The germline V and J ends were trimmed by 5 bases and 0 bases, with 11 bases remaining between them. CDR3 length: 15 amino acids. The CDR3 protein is CASSLGRSSYNEQFF. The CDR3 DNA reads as TGTGCCAGCAGTTTGGGACGAAGCTCCTACAATGAGCAGTTCTTC.

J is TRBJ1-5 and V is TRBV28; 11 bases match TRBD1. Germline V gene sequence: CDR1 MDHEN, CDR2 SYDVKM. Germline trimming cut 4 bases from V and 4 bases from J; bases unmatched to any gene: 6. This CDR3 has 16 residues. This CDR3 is CASSSPDRGQNQPQHF. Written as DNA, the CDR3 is TGTGCCAGCAGTTCCCCGGACAGGGGGCAAAATCAGCCCCAGCATTTT.

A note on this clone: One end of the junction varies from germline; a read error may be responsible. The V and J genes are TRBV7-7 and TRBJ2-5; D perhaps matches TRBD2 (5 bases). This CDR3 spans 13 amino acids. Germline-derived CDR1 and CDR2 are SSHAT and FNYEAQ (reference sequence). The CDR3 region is CASSPGNQETQYF. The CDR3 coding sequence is TGTGCTAGCAGCCCCGGGAACCAAGAGACCCAGTACTTC.

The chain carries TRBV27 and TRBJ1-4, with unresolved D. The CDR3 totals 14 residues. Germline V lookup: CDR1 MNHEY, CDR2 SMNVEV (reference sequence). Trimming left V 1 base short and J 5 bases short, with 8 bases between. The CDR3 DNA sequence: TGTGCCAGCAGTTTATGGAGAGGGAATGAAAAACTGTTTTTT. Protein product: CASSLWRGNEKLFF.

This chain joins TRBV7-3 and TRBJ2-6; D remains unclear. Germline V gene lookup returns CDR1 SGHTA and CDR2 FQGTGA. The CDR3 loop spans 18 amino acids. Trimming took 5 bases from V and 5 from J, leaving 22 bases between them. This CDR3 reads CASSGYIRLQSRANVLTF. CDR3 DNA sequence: TGTGCCAGCAGCGGGTACATACGCTTACAAAGTCGGGCCAACGTCCTGACTTTC.

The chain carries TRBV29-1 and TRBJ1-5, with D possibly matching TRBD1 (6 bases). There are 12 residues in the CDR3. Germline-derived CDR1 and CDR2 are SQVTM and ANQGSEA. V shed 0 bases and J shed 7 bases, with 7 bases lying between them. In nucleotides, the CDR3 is TGCAGCGTTGAAGAGGGGGGCCAGCCCCAGCATTTT. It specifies CSVEEGGQPQHF.

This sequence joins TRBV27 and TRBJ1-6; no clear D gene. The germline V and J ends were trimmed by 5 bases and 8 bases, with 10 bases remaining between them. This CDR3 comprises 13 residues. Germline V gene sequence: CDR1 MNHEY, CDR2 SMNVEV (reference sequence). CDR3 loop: CASSLTGDSPLHF. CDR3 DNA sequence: TGTGCCAGCAGTCTAACGGGTGATTCACCCCTCCACTTT.

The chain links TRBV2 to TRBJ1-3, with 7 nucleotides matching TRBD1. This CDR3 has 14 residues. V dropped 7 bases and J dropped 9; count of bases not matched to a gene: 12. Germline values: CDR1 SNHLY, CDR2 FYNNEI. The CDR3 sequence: CASKTGQTLATIYF. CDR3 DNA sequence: TGTGCCAGCAAGACGGGACAGACTCTGGCCACCATATATTTT.

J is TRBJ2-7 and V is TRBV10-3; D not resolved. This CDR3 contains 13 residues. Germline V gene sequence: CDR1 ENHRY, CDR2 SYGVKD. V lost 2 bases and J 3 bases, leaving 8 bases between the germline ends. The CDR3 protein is CAISEGIGYEQYF. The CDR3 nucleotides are TGTGCCATCAGTGAGGGGATAGGCTACGAGCAGTACTTC.

CDR3 in DNA: TGTGCCAGCAGCCGGACTAGCGCCTCAGATACGCAGTATTTT. As protein: CASSRTSASDTQYF. This chain connects TRBV7-2 to TRBJ2-3; 9 bases fit TRBD2. Germline loops: CDR1 SGHTA, CDR2 FQGNSA. The CDR3 length is 14 residues. The J segment lost 4 bases and the V segment lost 5 bases, leaving 4 bases of the junction unmatched. Supplemented by reference TRBV7-2 and TRBJ2-3, the full variable domain reads GAGVSQSPSNKVTEKGKDVELRCDPISGHTALYWYRQSLGQGLEFLIYFQGNSAPDKSGLPSDRFSAERTGGSVSTLTIQRTQQEDSAVYLCASSRTSASDTQYFGPGTRLTVL.

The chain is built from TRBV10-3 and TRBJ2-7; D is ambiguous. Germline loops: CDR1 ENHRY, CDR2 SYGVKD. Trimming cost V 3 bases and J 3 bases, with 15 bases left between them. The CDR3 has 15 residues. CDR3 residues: CAISDSRGLIYEQYF. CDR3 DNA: TGTGCCATCAGTGACAGTCGTGGGCTGATCTACGAGCAGTACTTC.

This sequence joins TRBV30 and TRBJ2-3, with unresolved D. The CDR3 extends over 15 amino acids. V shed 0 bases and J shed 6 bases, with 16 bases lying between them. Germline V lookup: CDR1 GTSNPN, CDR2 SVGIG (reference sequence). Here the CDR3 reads CAWSVAPRSRDTQYF. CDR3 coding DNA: TGTGCCTGGAGTGTCGCCCCCCGATCCAGGGATACGCAGTATTTT. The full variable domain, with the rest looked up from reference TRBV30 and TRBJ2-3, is SQTIHQWPATLVQPVGSPLSLECTVEGTSNPNLYWYRQAAGRGLQLLFYSVGIGQISSEVPQNLSASRPQDRQFILSSKKLLLSDSGFYLCAWSVAPRSRDTQYFGPGTRLTVL.

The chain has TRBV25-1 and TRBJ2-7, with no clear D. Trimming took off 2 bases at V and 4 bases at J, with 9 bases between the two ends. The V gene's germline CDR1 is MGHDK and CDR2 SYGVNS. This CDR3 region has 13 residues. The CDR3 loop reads CASSEGRIYEQYF. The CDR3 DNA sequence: TGTGCCAGCAGTGAAGGCAGAATATACGAGCAGTACTTC.

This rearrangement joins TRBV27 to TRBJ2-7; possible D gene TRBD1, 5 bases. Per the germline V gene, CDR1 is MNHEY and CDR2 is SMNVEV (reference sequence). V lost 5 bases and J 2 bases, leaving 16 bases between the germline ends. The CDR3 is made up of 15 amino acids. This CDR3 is CASSPRAVSPYEQYF. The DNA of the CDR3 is TGTGCCAGCAGTCCCAGGGCCGTAAGTCCCTACGAGCAGTACTTC.

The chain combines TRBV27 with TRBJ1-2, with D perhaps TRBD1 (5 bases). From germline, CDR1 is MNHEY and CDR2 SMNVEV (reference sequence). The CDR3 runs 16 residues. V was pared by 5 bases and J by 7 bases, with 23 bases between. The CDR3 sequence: CASSPRDLFYIGGYTF. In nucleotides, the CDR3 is TGTGCCAGCAGTCCAAGGGACCTGTTCTATATTGGTGGCTACACCTTC.

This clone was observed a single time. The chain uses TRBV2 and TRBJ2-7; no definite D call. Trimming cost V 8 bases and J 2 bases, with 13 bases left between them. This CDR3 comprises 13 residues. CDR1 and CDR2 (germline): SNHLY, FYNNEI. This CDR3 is CASFGPSPYEQYF. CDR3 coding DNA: TGTGCCAGCTTTGGACCGTCCCCCTACGAGCAGTACTTC.

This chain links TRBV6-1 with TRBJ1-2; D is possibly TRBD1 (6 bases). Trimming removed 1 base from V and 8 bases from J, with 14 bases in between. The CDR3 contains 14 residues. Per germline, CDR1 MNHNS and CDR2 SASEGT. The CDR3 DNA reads TGTGCCAGCAGTGAAGTTATGGGGGCGTCAGGCTACACCTTC. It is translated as CASSEVMGASGYTF.

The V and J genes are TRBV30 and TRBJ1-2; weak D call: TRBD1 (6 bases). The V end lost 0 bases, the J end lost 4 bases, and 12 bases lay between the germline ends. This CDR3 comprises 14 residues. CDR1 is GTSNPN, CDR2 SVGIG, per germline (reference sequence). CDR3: CAWSVGATAYGYTF. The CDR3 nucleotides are TGTGCCTGGAGTGTGGGGGCGACAGCCTATGGCTACACCTTC. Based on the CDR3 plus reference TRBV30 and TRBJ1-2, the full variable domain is SQTIHQWPATLVQPVGSPLSLECTVEGTSNPNLYWYRQAAGRGLQLLFYSVGIGQISSEVPQNLSASRPQDRQFILSSKKLLLSDSGFYLCAWSVGATAYGYTFGSGTRLTVV.

CDR3 DNA: TGTGCCAGCAGGGGGGCCGGGGACATTCAGTACTTC. Translating it yields CASRGAGDIQYF. This chain connects TRBV2 to TRBJ2-4; tentative D call: TRBD1 (6 bases). Germline V CDR1 and CDR2: SNHLY, FYNNEI. CDR3 length: 12 amino acids. V was trimmed by 6 bases and J by 8 bases, leaving 11 bases between them.

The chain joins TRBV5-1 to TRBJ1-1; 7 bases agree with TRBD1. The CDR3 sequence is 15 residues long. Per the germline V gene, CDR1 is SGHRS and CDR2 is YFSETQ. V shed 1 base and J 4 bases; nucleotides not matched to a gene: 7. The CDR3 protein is CASSLRLQGSTEAFF. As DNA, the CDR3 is TGCGCCAGCAGCTTGCGGTTACAGGGGTCCACTGAAGCTTTCTTT. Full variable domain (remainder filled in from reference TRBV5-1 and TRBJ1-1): KAGVTQTPRYLIKTRGQQVTLSCSPISGHRSVSWYQQTPGQGLQFLFEYFSETQRNKGNFPGRFSGRQFSNSRSEMNVSTLELGDSALYLCASSLRLQGSTEAFFGQGTRLTVV.

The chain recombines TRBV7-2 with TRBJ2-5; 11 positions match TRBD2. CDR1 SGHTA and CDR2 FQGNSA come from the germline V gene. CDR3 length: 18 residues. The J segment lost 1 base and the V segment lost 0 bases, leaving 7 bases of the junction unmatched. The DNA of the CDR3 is TGTGCCAGCAGCTTAGCGCCTAGCGGGGGGCCCGCCCAAGAGACCCAGTACTTC. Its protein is CASSLAPSGGPAQETQYF.

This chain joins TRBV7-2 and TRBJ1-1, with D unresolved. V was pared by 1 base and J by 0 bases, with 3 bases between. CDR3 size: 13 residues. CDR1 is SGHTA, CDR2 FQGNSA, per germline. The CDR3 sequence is CASSLVLNTEAFF. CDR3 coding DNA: TGTGCCAGCAGCTTAGTGCTGAACACTGAAGCTTTCTTT.

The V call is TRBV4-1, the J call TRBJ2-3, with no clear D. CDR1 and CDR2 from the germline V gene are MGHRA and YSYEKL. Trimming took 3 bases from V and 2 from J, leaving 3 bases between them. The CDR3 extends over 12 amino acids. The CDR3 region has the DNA TGCGCCAGCAGCCAGTCCACAGATACGCAGTATTTT. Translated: CASSQSTDTQYF.

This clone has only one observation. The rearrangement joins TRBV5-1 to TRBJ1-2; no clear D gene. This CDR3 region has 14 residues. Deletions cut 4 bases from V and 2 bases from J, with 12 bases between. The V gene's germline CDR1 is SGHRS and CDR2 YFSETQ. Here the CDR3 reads CASSPTSGNYGYTF. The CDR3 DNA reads TGCGCCAGCAGCCCGACGTCCGGAAACTATGGCTACACCTTC.

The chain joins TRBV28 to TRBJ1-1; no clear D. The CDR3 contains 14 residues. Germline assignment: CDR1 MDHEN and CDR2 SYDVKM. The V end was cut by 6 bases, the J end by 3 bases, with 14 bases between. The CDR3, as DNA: TGTGCCAGCAGCCGGATGGCGCAGGACACTGAAGCTTTCTTT. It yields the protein CASSRMAQDTEAFF.

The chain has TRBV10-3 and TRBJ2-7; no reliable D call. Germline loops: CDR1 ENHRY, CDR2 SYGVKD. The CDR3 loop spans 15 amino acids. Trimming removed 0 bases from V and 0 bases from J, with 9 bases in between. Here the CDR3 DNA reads TGTGCCATCAGTGAGTCTTTGGCGACCTCCTACGAGCAGTACTTC. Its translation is CAISESLATSYEQYF.

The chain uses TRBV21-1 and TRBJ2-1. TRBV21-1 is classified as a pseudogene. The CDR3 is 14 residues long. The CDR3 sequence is CASSKSDPNNEQFF. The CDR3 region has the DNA TGTGCCAGCAGCAAATCTGACCCCAACAATGAGCAGTTCTTC.

CDR3 DNA sequence: TGCGCCAGCAGCGTTATGCCAGGTAGTGGTGAAAAACTGTTTTTT. Protein product: CASSVMPGSGEKLFF. This sequence joins TRBV5-1 and TRBJ1-4; no clear D gene. The CDR3 extends over 15 amino acids. Deletions cut 4 bases from V and 7 bases from J, with 17 bases between. Per germline, CDR1 SGHRS and CDR2 YFSETQ.

The CDR3 reads CASGLLTQPQHF. CDR3 coding DNA: TGTGCCAGCGGACTGTTGACTCAGCCCCAGCATTTT. The chain joins TRBV27 to TRBJ1-5; D call uncertain. From germline, CDR1 is MNHEY and CDR2 SMNVEV (reference sequence). With 8 bases removed from V and 6 bases from J, the gap between germline ends came to 11 bases. This CDR3 spans 12 amino acids.

The CDR3 protein is CASSLGEGYSYNEQFF. CDR3 bases: TGTGCCAGCAGTTTGGGTGAGGGATACTCCTACAATGAGCAGTTCTTC. This chain links TRBV28 with TRBJ2-1, with D possibly being TRBD2 (5 bases). CDR1 and CDR2 from the germline V gene are MDHEN and SYDVKM. Trimming cost V 3 bases and J 0 bases, with 12 bases left between them. The CDR3 contains 16 residues.